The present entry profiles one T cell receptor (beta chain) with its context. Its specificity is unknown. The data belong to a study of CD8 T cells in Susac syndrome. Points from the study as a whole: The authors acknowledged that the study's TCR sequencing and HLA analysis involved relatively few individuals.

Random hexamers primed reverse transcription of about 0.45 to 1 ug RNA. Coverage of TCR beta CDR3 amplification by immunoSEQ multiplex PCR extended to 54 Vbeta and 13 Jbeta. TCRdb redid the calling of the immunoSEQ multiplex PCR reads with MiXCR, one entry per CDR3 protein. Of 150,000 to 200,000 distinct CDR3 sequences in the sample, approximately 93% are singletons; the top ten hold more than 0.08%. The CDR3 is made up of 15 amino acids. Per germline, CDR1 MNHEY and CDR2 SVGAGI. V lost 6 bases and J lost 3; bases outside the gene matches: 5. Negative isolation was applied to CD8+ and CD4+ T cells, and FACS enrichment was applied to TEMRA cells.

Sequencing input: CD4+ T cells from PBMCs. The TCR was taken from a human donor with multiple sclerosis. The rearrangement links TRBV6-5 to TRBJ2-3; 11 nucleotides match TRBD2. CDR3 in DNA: TGTGCCAGCAGGTCCACTAGCGGGGGTACAGATACGCAGTATTTT. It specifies CASRSTSGGTDTQYF.